These 19 T cell receptor beta chains originate from one sample sequenced in a study of cytomegalovirus exposure and HLA in healthy donors. PCR primers comprised 60 Vbeta and 13 Jbeta primers. Profiling relied on immunoSEQ multiplex PCR, and the TCRdb table lists in-frame clones only, not all of them. The sample yields around 130,000 clones, roughly 70% seen once. The specimen was PBMCs. The receptors derive from a middle-aged woman in good health and CMV-seropositive.

The rearrangement links TRBV29-1 to TRBJ2-6; D is unresolved. V gave up 4 bases and J gave up 0 bases, with 7 bases separating them. The CDR3 contains 14 residues. Germline assignment: CDR1 SQVTM and CDR2 ANQGSEA. For the CDR3, the DNA is TGCAGCGTTGGGGCTAACTCTGGGGCCAACGTCCTGACTTTC. Translating it yields CSVGANSGANVLTF.

The chain employs TRBV28 and TRBJ2-1; no reliable D call. Germline V gene sequence: CDR1 MDHEN, CDR2 SYDVKM. CDR3 length equals 12 residues. V was trimmed by 5 bases and J by 12 bases, leaving 14 bases between them. CDR3 protein: CASSPTRLGQFF. CDR3 nucleotides: TGTGCCAGCAGTCCAACTCGCCTTGGGCAGTTCTTC.

The genes are TRBV2 and TRBJ1-5; D may be TRBD1 (5 bases). Trimming left V 3 bases short and J 0 bases short, with 9 bases between. The CDR3 is 15 residues long. Per the germline V gene, CDR1 is SNHLY and CDR2 is FYNNEI. CDR3 in DNA: TGTGCCAGCAGTGATCACAGGTATAGCAATCAGCCCCAGCATTTT. This translates into CASSDHRYSNQPQHF.

The chain couples TRBV5-1 to TRBJ2-7; 11 bases line up with TRBD2. The germline V gene encodes CDR1 SGHRS and CDR2 YFSETQ. V lost 2 bases to trimming and J lost 5 bases; unmatched junction nucleotides: 0. The CDR3 is 13 residues long. CDR3 in DNA: TGCGCCAGCAGCTTTAGCGGGAGGGACGAGCAGTACTTC. Translating it yields CASSFSGRDEQYF.

Only a few counts were recorded for this clone. The chain has TRBV28 and TRBJ1-5; possible D gene TRBD1, 5 bases. Germline CDR1 is MDHEN and CDR2 is SYDVKM. There are 14 residues in the CDR3. Trimming pared 7 bases from V and 6 bases from J, leaving 16 bases between. CDR3 in amino acids: CASILGGGGQPQHF. The DNA of the CDR3 is TGTGCCAGCATCCTGGGTGGGGGGGGTCAGCCCCAGCATTTT.

In its sample, this clone was seen a few times. The rearrangement joins TRBV15 to TRBJ1-5, with D possibly matching TRBD1 (6 bases). Germline lookup yields CDR1 LNHNV and CDR2 YYDKDF (reference sequence). V lost 4 bases to trimming and J lost 2 bases, with 9 bases between them. This CDR3 has 14 amino acids. The CDR3 DNA follows: TGTGCCACCAGCACCCGACAGGGCAATCAGCCCCAGCATTTT. This translates into CATSTRQGNQPQHF.

The sample holds a few counts of this clone. The chain has TRBV7-3 and TRBJ2-5; D unclear. Per germline, CDR1 SGHTA and CDR2 FQGTGA. CDR3 length: 13 amino acids. Trimming removed 5 bases from V and 3 bases from J, with 10 bases in between. The CDR3 DNA sequence: TGTGCCAGCAGCCGTCAACGGGAAGAGACCCAGTACTTC. It translates to CASSRQREETQYF. Using reference TRBV7-3 and TRBJ2-5 for the parts outside the CDR3, the full variable domain is GAGVSQTPSNKVTEKGKYVELRCDPISGHTALYWYRQSLGQGPEFLIYFQGTGAADDSGLPNDRFFAVRPEGSVSTLKIQRTERGDSAVYLCASSRQREETQYFGPGTRLLVL.

V and J are TRBV19 and TRBJ2-7; 10 nucleotides line up with TRBD2. The CDR3 is 17 amino acids. CDR1 LNHDA and CDR2 SQIVND come from the germline V gene (reference sequence). The V and J ends lost 3 bases and 3 bases, in that order; junction bases with no gene match: 11. CDR3 in amino acids: CASSINPPSGRLYEQYF. The CDR3 nucleotides are TGTGCCAGTAGTATCAATCCTCCTAGCGGGAGACTCTACGAGCAGTACTTC.

The gene calls are TRBV5-6 and TRBJ1-4, with 9 bases identical to TRBD1. The CDR3 spans 15 residues. CDR1 is SGHDT and CDR2 is YYEEEE in the germline V gene. The ends lost 4 bases at V and 6 bases at J; junction bases unmatched: 7. In nucleotides, the CDR3 is TGTGCCAGCAGCCCGGTCGGGACAGGGCATGAAAAACTGTTTTTT. It yields the protein CASSPVGTGHEKLFF.

V and J are TRBV10-3 and TRBJ2-5; the D gene is possibly TRBD1 (6 bases). Trimming left V 6 bases short and J 2 bases short, with 10 bases between. Looked up from germline, CDR1 is ENHRY and CDR2 is SYGVKD. CDR3 length: 13 residues. CDR3: CAISRGGQETQYF. In DNA form, the CDR3 reads TGTGCCATCAGCAGGGGCGGGCAAGAGACCCAGTACTTC.

The genes are TRBV7-2 and TRBJ1-2; D is unresolved. V was clipped by 2 bases and J by 2 bases, with 15 bases between them. The germline gives CDR1 SGHTA, CDR2 FQGNSA. The CDR3 has 16 amino acids. The DNA for the CDR3 is TGTGCCAGCAGCTTAAGATCAGGAGGGCCCAACTATGGCTACACCTTC. Translated: CASSLRSGGPNYGYTF.

The V and J genes are TRBV15 and TRBJ2-5; 10 nucleotides line up with TRBD1. With 3 bases clipped from V and 9 bases from J, the junction kept 7 bases outside the gene matches. Looked up from germline, CDR1 is LNHNV and CDR2 is YYDKDF (reference sequence). The CDR3 sequence is 14 residues long. Here the CDR3 reads CATSRDRGLAAQYF. The CDR3 DNA sequence: TGTGCCACCAGCAGGGACAGGGGGTTGGCAGCCCAGTACTTC.

In its sample, this clone was seen once. V is TRBV6-6 and J is TRBJ2-5; 7 bases agree with TRBD1. The DNA end favors TRBJ2-7, so the J call may be wrong. The CDR3 has 15 amino acids. The germline V gene encodes CDR1 MNHNY and CDR2 SVGAGI (reference sequence). The CDR3 nucleotides read TGTGCCAGCAGTTACTCGTCAGGGGGTTTCTACGAGCAGTACTTC. Translation gives CASSYSSGGFYEQYF.

V usage is TRBV6-1 and J usage is TRBJ2-5; tentatively, D is TRBD2 (5 bases). The J call is doubtful: the DNA matches TRBJ2-7 better. The CDR3 is made up of 14 amino acids. Germline values: CDR1 MNHNS, CDR2 SASEGT. CDR3 region: CASSMKRLSYEQYF. In nucleotides, the CDR3 is TGTGCCAGCAGTATGAAGCGGTTATCCTACGAGCAGTACTTC.

This clone appeared a few times. The chain links TRBV29-1 to TRBJ2-7, with 10 nucleotides matching TRBD2. The CDR3 extends over 12 amino acids. The germline V gene has CDR1 SQVTM and CDR2 ANQGSEA. The J segment lost 5 bases and the V segment lost 4 bases, leaving 2 bases of the junction unmatched. As DNA, the CDR3 is TGCAGCGTTGCAGCGGGAGGGGACGAGCAGTACTTC. This sequence encodes CSVAAGGDEQYF.

V gene TRBV6-5 combines with J gene TRBJ1-2; the D is unclear. The germline CDR1 and CDR2 sequences are MNHEY and SVGAGI. V lost 7 bases and J 2 bases, leaving 14 bases between the germline ends. The CDR3 runs 14 residues. The CDR3 coding sequence is TGTGCCAGCAATCCTGGCGGGAGGAACTATGGCTACACCTTC. The encoded protein is CASNPGGRNYGYTF.

Note on this clone: Mismatch with germline at one junction end may stem from a read error. The chain uses TRBV7-9 and TRBJ1-2; 7 nucleotides agree with TRBD1. Looked up from germline, CDR1 is SEHNR and CDR2 is FQNEAQ (reference sequence). CDR3 length: 12 amino acids. CDR3 amino acids: CSSSTGVYGYTF. In DNA form, the CDR3 reads TGTTCCAGCAGCACAGGGGTCTATGGCTACACCTTC.

V and J are TRBV7-3 and TRBJ2-6; D is possibly TRBD1 (6 bases). Deletions cut 3 bases from V and 0 bases from J, with 9 bases between. Germline V gene lookup returns CDR1 SGHTA and CDR2 FQGTGA. The CDR3 extends over 16 amino acids. For the CDR3, the DNA is TGTGCCAGCAGCTTTGTAGGGGGCTCTGGGGCCAACGTCCTGACTTTC. Translation gives CASSFVGGSGANVLTF.

The rearrangement links TRBV10-3 to TRBJ2-6; TRBD2 might be the D (6 bases). The CDR3 consists of 18 residues. From germline, CDR1 is ENHRY and CDR2 SYGVKD. V dropped 2 bases and J dropped 0 bases, with 14 bases sitting between them. The CDR3 sequence: CAISEAGRGGSGANVLTF. CDR3 DNA: TGTGCCATCAGTGAGGCGGGGCGGGGAGGCTCTGGGGCCAACGTCCTGACTTTC.